The T cell receptor (beta chain) described here comes from a study of cytomegalovirus exposure and HLA in healthy donors (dated by TCRdb to the late 2010s). A note on the overall study: In an earlier analysis of under 750 of the donors, 250 to 300 Gb of sequence data and approximately 100 million unique TCR beta sequences from roughly 190 million T cells were reported. Rather than using new phenotypic data, the later analysis identified candidate immune exposures from TCR beta sequences and from how often those sequences occurred across donors. Besides the first cohort of roughly 660 subjects, a separate validation cohort made up of roughly 120 different subjects was used. A later analysis re-examined previously published TCR beta repertoires from 610 or so donors and added high-resolution HLA genotyping to investigate patterns of TCR occurrence. Typing coverage varied by locus: about 629-630 donors for A, B, C, DRB1 and DQB1; approximately 520 for DQA1; approximately 570 for DPA1; approximately 490 for DPB1. Both class I and class II loci were covered by HLA typing, at four-digit resolution. Among roughly 400 genotyped donors of the cohort, an average of roughly 240,000 unique TCR beta nucleotide sequences were sequenced per donor, around 20% of them non-productive. Genome-wide SNP genotypes for about 65% of the roughly 700 donors were used in a later genetic analysis, which treated that subset as a discovery cohort. The study aimed to test whether cataloging public T cell receptors could reveal signatures of past pathogen exposure. Because of strong linkage in the cohort, a handful of DR-DQ haplotypes were treated as single units for association and clustering. Donor age, sex, ethnicity and CMV serostatus were compiled alongside the repertoire data. Every repertoire in the discovery cohort had been generated on one and the same sequencing platform. To predict cytomegalovirus infection status, the study combined high-throughput TCR immunosequencing, statistical association of individual TCRs with disease status, and machine learning. An earlier analysis of around 540 of the donors applied high-throughput TCR beta sequencing to assess whether each TCR beta V gene segment acted as functional or pseudogenic. An early release covering roughly 640 HLA-typed donors comprised around 300 gigabases of sequencing data and 85 million or so unique TCR sequences. The study used immunosequencing to profile the T cell repertoires of hundreds of subjects and linked those repertoires to cytomegalovirus serostatus. The genetic ancestry cluster associated with self-reported Caucasian donors included over 65% of the 300 to 450 genotyped donors.

The cohort comprised more than 550 healthy bone marrow donors. All cohort members were sampled while nominally healthy, although unrecorded immune exposures were likely present. The donor was CMV seropositive and was included in the group of 300 or so seropositive cohort members. A peripheral blood sample was collected from each donor, and TCR beta sequencing was performed on peripheral blood mononuclear cells. The Qiagen DNeasy Blood Extraction Kit was used to extract genomic DNA from the blood cell samples. Turning to this clone: No antigen is known for it. Qualities for individual bases were not recorded, and no much larger clone is one base off.

Results and caveats for the whole study, not just this receptor: In a later analysis, most CMV-associated TCR beta chains were found to appear HLA-restricted, with HLA associations seemingly driven largely by CMV exposure. Because the 87-base-pair reads could not distinguish some IMGT-functional V segments, including TRBV6-2 and TRBV6-3, those segments were excluded. In an earlier analysis of 587 of the donors, most TCR beta V segments appeared in productive rearrangements about 90% or about 30% of the time, broadly matching IMGT annotations. The cohort was sequenced for TCR beta chains only, and without alpha or paired-chain data the features that could be detected were limited. HLA typing was unavailable for some donors at each locus, so association tests used only the typed subset. In a later genetic analysis, a missense DCLRE1C variant was associated with V-gene and J-gene trimming of TCR beta chains, and the association was replicated in an independent cohort. In both the original and validation cohorts, the classifier was reported to diagnose cytomegalovirus status with high specificity and sensitivity. In a later analysis, several top co-occurrence clusters were reported to appear linked to parvovirus B19, influenza, CMV and Epstein-Barr virus. The authors suggested that the approach could potentially be generalized to other disease states and immunological phenotypes. Seventeen rarely observed V segments, including chromosome 9 orphons, were excluded from the earlier analysis of 550 to 700 of the donors because counts were too low. Linkage disequilibrium might explain the correlated functional status among segregating V segments, but an unknown experimental factor could not be ruled out. Three of the identified cytomegalovirus-associated TCR beta chains were confirmed in vitro to be specific for cytomegalovirus antigens. The presence/absence analyses assumed that sequencing depth was roughly uniform across donors, and that assumption may not be true. In a later analysis, over 15,000 TCR beta sequences were associated with specific HLA alleles at a false discovery rate of 0.05. Across donors, most TCR sequences were observed very rarely, whereas some public TCRs were present in many individuals. In a later genetic analysis, fewer N-insertions in productive TCRs were reported among donors in an Asian-associated ancestry cluster than the roughly 700-donor mean. A later analysis found that TCR association rates varied across HLA loci, with DRB1 alleles showing the most associated TCRs and HLA-C alleles the fewest. A further reported finding was that TCR beta sequences accurately predicted the HLA-A and HLA-B alleles for most subjects in the first cohort. A total of about 150 TCR beta chains were listed by the study as associated with cytomegalovirus. CMV serostatus was the only immune exposure information available for the cohort. In a later analysis, HLA-associated TCR beta chains were found to be more clonally expanded and to have lower generation probabilities than equally common non-associated chains. Strong co-occurrence of HLA alleles, especially DR and DQ, made assigning TCR associations to individual alleles difficult. A cluster of highly shared sequence variants was judged likely to be a technical artifact of the sequencing pipeline.

In the germline V gene (reference sequence), CDR1 corresponds to PRHDT and CDR2 to FYEKMQ. The CDR3 has 14 amino acids, counting the end cysteine and phenylalanine. The retained sequence is limited to the CDR3, 42 bases, with the frame set at the first base. The trim is 2 bases for V and 2 bases for J, with a gap of 10 bases between the germline ends. The library was generated by the immunoSEQ multiplex PCR assay. A mixture of 60 forward primers for TCR Vbeta segments and 13 reverse primers for TCR Jbeta segments was used in the multiplex PCR. The CDR3 region of rearranged TCR beta genes was amplified from genomic DNA with a multiplex PCR assay. The Illumina HiSeq System was used to sequence the amplified TCR beta libraries as 87-base-pair reads. The authors' analysis ran thus. A later analysis tallied approximately 87 million unique TCR beta chains across the 700 or so repertoires, and some 10 million of those chains were shared by two or more donors. Raw reads were error-corrected and collapsed into unique sequences by a nearest-neighbor algorithm in which closely related sequences were merged to remove PCR and sequencing errors. To assign V, D and J gene segments, CDR3 sequences were aligned to IMGT reference sequences. Each retained sequence needed at least a six-nucleotide match to both a V gene segment and a J gene segment. A rearrangement counted as productive if the CDR3 had no stop codons and remained in frame with V and J, and every other rearrangement counted as non-productive. Following IMGT convention, CDR3 was defined as the stretch from the second conserved V-encoded cysteine to the conserved J-encoded phenylalanine. In an earlier analysis of around 570 of the donors, sequences lacking an unambiguous match to a single V gene segment were excluded. In an earlier analysis of several hundred of the donors, V segments were called functional above 56.7% productive rearrangements and were called segregating when the between-donor standard deviation exceeded 5%. To diagnose cytomegalovirus status from the catalog of TCR beta chain sequences, a statistical classification framework was built. V and J gene assignment, in a later analysis, came from comparing TCR nucleotide sequences with IMGT/GENE-DB human TR gene sequences. Using the TCRdist pipeline, a later analysis assigned CDR3 sequences along with most-parsimonious VDJ recombination scenarios. In a later analysis, each TCR beta chain was defined by its CDR3 amino acid sequence together with its V-gene family, and reads without a unique V-gene family were excluded. In a later analysis, 550 to 650 highly shared, low-generation-probability nucleotide sequences were removed to address suspected cross-contamination and a sequencing artifact. In a later analysis, a clonal expansion index for each public chain was calculated from normalized within-repertoire ranks of inferred template counts. In a later analysis, generation probabilities were computed using a VDJ recombination model fitted to out-of-frame rearrangements, and the results were checked against IGoR. A later analysis scored TCR-TCR, TCR-HLA and TCR-CMV co-occurrence with hypergeometric tests, applying a repertoire-size bias correction to TCR pairs. To estimate false discovery rates, a later analysis permuted the HLA or CMV assignments 20 times. In a later analysis, co-occurring TCRs were grouped using DBSCAN, with TCRdist sequence similarity added in when clustering inside HLA-allele-positive subsets. Co-occurrence clustering excluded repertoires with fewer than 30,000 or more than 120,000 public chains, plus five with anomalous nucleotide sharing. TCRdb's version of the immuneACCESS table is confined to in-frame rearrangements and falls short of the full clone set. An unresolved V gene accounts for under half of the shortfall where checked; the remainder is of unknown origin. The DNA gave D and trimming, while V, J and clone size come from that table. The table for this sample lists about 98,000 clones; around 86% of them were counted only once. The top ten clonotypes cover 3.7% of the sample.

The sequencing sample was made of PBMCs. This chain is built from TRBV13 and TRBJ2-7; matching of 6 bases hints at TRBD1 as the D gene. The source of this sequence is a female donor in good health and CMV-seropositive. The DNA reads as follows: TGTGCCAGCAGCTTACGAGGACAGCCCTACGAGCAGTACTTC. This translates into CASSLRGQPYEQYF.